The source of this T cell receptor beta chain is a study of cytomegalovirus exposure and HLA in healthy donors. Study details: Findings of an earlier analysis included under 140 million unique TCR beta sequences from 170 million or so T cells. General study points: CMV serostatus alone was available as immune exposure information.

Germline-derived CDR1 and CDR2 are SGHTA and FQGNSA. V shed 2 bases, J shed 4 bases, and the junction held 8 bases outside the gene matches. The CDR3 totals 16 residues. A remark on this clone: What it binds is unknown.

Primers: 60 Vbeta forward and 13 Jbeta reverse. Sequenced by immunoSEQ multiplex PCR; TCRdb stores in-frame clones only, minus some. Of about 200,000 clones detected, approximately 80% appear once; the ten largest clones hold 0.098%. Sequenced input: PBMCs. The V gene is TRBV7-2, the J gene TRBJ1-5; TRBD1 aligns across 7 bases. The sequence was collected from a boy aged 2 to 10 in good health and CMV-seronegative. This CDR3 is CASSLFGWGQNQPQHF. The CDR3 nucleotides read TGTGCCAGCAGCTTATTTGGGTGGGGACAGAATCAGCCCCAGCATTTT. Full variable domain (remainder filled in from reference TRBV7-2 and TRBJ1-5): GAGVSQSPSNKVTEKGKDVELRCDPISGHTALYWYRQSLGQGLEFLIYFQGNSAPDKSGLPSDRFSAERTGGSVSTLTIQRTQQEDSAVYLCASSLFGWGQNQPQHFGDGTRLSIL.